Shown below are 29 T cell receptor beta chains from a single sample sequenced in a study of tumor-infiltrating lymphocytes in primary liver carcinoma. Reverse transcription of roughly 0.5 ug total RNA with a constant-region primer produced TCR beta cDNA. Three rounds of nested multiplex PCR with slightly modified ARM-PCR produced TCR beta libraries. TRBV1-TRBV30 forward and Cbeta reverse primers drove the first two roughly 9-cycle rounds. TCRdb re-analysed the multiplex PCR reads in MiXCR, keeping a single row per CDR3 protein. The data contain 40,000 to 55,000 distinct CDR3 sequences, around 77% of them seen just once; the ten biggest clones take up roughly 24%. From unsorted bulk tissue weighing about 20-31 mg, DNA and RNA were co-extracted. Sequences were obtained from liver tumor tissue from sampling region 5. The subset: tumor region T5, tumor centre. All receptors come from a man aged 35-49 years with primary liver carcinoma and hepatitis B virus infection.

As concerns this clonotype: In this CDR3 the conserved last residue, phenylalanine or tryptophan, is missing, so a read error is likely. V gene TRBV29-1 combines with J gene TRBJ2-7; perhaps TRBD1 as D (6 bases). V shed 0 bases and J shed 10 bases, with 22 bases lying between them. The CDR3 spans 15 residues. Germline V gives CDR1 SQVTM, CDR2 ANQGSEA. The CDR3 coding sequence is TGCAGCGTTGAAGAAATGACAGGACCCGGTGGACGACAGTACCTC. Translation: CSVEEMTGPGGRQYL.

CDR3 sequence (DNA): TGTGCCACCGGCTTACGATGGACAGGGGAAAACGTGCAGTACTTC. It is translated as CATGLRWTGENVQYF. The chain joins TRBV11-2 to TRBJ2-7, with 9 bases matching TRBD1. CDR1 is SGHAT, CDR2 FQNNGV, per germline. The V and J ends lost 10 bases and 9 bases, in that order; junction bases with no gene match: 19. This CDR3 comprises 15 residues.

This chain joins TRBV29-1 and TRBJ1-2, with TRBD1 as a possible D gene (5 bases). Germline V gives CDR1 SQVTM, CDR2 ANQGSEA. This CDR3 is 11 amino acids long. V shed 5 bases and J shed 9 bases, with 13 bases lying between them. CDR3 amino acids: CSVKGSDCYTF. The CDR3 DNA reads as TGCAGCGTTAAGGGGTCGGATTGCTACACCTTC.

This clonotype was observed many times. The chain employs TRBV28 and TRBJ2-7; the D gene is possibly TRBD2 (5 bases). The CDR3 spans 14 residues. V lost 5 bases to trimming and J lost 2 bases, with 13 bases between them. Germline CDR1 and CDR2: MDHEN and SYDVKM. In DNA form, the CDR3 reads TGTGCCAGCAGTGAGGGCCTTGTCCCCTACGAGCAGTACTTC. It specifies CASSEGLVPYEQYF.

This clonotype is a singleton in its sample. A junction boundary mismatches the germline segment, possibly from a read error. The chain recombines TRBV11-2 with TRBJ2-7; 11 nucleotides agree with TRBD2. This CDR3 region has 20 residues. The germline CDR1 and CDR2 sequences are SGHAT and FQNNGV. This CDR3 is CPSNLGEGRTSGLSSYEQYF. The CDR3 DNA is TGTCCCAGCAACTTGGGGGAGGGGAGGACTAGCGGGCTCAGCTCCTACGAGCAGTACTTC.

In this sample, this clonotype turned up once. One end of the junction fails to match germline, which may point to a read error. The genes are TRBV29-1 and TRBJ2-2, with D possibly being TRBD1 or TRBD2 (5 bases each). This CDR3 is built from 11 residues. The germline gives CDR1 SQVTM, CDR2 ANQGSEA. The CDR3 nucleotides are TGTAGCGCCAAGAGGAACGGGGACCTGTTTTTT. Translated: CSAKRNGDLFF.

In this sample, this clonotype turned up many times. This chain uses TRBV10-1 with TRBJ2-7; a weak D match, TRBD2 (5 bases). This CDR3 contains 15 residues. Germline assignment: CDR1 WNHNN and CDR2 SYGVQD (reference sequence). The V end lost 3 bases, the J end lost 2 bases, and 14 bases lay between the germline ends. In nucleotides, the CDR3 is TGCGCCAGCAGTGAACTCAGAGGGAGCCCCTACGAGCAGTACTTC. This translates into CASSELRGSPYEQYF.

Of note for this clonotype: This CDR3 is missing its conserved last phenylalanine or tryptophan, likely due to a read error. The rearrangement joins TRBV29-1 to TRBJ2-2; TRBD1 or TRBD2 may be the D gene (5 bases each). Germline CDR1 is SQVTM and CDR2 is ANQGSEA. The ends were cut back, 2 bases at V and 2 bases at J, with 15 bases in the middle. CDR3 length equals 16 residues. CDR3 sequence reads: CSVENPLGTNTGELFL. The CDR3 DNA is TGCAGCGTTGAAAACCCCTTGGGGACCAACACCGGGGAGCTGTTTCTT.

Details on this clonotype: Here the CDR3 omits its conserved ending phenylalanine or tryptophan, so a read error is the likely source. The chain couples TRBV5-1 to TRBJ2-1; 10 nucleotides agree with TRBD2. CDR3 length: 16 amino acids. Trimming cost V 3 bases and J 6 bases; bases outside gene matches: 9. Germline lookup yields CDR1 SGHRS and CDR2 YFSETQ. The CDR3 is CASSSTLAGGGNEQFS. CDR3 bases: TGCGCCAGCAGCTCGACTTTAGCGGGAGGCGGCAATGAGCAGTTCTCC.

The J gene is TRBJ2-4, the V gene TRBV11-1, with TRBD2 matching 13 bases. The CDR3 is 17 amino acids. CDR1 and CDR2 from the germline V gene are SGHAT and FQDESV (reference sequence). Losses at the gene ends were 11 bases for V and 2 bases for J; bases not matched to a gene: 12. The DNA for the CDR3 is TGTGCCGACGGCTTTACCGGGACTAGCGGGACCAAAAACATTCAGTACTTC. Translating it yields CADGFTGTSGTKNIQYF.

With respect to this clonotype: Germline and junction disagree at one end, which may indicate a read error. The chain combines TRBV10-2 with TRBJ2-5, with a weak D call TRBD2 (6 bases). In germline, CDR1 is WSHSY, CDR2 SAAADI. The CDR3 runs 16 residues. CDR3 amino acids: CARSAGLLAAQETLYF. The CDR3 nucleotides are TGCGCCAGGAGTGCCGGGTTACTAGCAGCTCAAGAGACCCTATACTTC.

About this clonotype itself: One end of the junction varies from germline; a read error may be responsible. CDR3 DNA: TGTGCCAACAGTTTGCGGGAGAGCTCCTACATTGAGCAGTTCTTC. Protein product: CANSLRESSYIEQFF. The chain employs TRBV28 and TRBJ2-1; 7 bases line up with TRBD2. CDR1 MDHEN and CDR2 SYDVKM come from the germline V gene. CDR3 length: 15 amino acids.

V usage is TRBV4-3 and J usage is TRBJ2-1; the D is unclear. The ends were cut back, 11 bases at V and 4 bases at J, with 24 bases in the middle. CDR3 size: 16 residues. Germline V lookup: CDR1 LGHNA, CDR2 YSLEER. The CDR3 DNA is TGCGCCGGTAGCCAAGATCACTACTCAGAATACAATGAGCAGTTCTTC. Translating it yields CAGSQDHYSEYNEQFF.

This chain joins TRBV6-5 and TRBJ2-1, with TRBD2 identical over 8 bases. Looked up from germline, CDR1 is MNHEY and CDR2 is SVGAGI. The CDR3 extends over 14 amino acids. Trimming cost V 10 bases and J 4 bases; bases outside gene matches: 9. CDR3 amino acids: CANGQLADYNEQFF. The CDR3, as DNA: TGTGCCAACGGTCAACTAGCGGATTACAATGAGCAGTTCTTC.

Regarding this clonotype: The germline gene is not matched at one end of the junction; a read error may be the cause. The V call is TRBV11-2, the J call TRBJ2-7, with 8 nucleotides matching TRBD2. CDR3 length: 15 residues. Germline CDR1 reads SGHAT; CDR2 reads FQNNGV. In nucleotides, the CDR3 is TGTGCCAGCAGCCAACAGGCAAGCGGGAGAGGAGAGCATTACTTC. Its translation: CASSQQASGRGEHYF.

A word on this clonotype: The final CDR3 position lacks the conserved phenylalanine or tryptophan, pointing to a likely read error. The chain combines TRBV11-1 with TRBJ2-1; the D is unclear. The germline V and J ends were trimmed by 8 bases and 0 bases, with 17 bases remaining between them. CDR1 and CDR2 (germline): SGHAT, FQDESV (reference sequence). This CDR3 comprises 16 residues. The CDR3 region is CASHPRVADSYNEQFI. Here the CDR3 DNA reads TGTGCCAGCCACCCCCGGGTGGCGGACTCCTACAATGAGCAGTTCATC.

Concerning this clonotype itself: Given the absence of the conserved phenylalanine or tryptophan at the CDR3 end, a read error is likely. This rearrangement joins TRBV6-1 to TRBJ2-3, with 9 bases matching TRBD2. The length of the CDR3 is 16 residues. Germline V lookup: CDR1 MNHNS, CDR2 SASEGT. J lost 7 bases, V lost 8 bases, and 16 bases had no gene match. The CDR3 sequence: CASARSGRFPSYTQYL. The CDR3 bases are TGTGCCAGCGCTAGGAGCGGGAGGTTCCCCTCATATACGCAGTATCTT.

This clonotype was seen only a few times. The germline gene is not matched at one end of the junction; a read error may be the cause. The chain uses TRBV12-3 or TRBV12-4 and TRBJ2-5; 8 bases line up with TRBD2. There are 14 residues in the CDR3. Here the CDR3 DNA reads TGTGCCAGCAGCGGCGGGCGGGGGGAAGAGACCAAGTACTTC. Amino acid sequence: CASSGGRGEETKYF.

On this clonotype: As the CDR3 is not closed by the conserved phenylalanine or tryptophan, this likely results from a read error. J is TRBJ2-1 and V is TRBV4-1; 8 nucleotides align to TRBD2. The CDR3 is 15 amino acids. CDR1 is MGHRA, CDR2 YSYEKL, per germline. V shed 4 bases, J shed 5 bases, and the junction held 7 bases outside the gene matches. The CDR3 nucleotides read TGCGCCAGCAGCCTTCTTAGCGGGATTCACAATGAGCAGTTCTCC. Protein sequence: CASSLLSGIHNEQFS.

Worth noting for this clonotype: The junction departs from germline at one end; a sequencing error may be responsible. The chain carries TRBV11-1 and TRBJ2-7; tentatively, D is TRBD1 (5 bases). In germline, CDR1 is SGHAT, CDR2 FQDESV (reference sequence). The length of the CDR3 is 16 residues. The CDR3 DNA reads TGTGTCAGCAGCCTGTGCGTCAGGGCGTCCCTGGGCGAGCAGTACTTC. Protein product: CVSSLCVRASLGEQYF.

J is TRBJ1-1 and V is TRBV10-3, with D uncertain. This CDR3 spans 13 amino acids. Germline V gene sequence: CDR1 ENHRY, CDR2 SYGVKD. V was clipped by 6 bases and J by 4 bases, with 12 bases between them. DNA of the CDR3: TGTGCCATCAGGGATACCCTGAGCACTGAAGCTTTCTTT. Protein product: CAIRDTLSTEAFF.

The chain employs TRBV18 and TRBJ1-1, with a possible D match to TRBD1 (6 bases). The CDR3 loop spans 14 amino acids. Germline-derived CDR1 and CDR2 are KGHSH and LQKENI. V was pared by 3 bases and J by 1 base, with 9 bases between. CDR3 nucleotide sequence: TGTGCCAGCTCACCCTGGACAGAGAACACTGAAGCTTTCTTT. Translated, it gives CASSPWTENTEAFF.

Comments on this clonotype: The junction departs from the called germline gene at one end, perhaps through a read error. CDR3 DNA sequence: TGTGCCATCAGCGAACGGAGCGGGATGTACTCTCTTACGCAGTATTTT. It encodes CAISERSGMYSLTQYF. The chain has TRBV11-2 and TRBJ2-3; 7 bases match TRBD2. The CDR3 totals 16 residues. Germline V gene sequence: CDR1 SGHAT, CDR2 FQNNGV. Looking up the rest from reference TRBV11-2 and TRBJ2-3 gives the full variable domain: EAGVAQSPRYKIIEKRQSVAFWCNPISGHATLYWYQQILGQGPKLLIQFQNNGVVDDSQLPKDRFSAERLKGVDSTLKIQPAKLEDSAVYLCAISERSGMYSLTQYFGPGTRLTVL.

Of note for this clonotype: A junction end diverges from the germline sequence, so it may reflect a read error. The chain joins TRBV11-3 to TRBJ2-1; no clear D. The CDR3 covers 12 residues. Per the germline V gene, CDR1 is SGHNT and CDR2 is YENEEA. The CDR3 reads CASILNTDEQFF. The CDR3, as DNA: TGTGCCAGCATCTTAAATACCGATGAGCAGTTCTTC. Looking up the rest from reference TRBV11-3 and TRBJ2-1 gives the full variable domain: EAGVVQSPRYKIIEKKQPVAFWCNPISGHNTLYWYLQNLGQGPELLIRYENEEAVDDSQLPKDRFSAERLKGVDSTLKIQPAELGDSAVYLCASILNTDEQFFGPGTRLTVL.

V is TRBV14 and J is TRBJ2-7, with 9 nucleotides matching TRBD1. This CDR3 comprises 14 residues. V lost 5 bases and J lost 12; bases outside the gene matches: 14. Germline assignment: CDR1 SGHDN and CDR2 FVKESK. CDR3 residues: CASSWGQGVIQLYF. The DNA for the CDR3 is TGTGCCAGCAGCTGGGGACAGGGAGTCATCCAGCTGTACTTC.

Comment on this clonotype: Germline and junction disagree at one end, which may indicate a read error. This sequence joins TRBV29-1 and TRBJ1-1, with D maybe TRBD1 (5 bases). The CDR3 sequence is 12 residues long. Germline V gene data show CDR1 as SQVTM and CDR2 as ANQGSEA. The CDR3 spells CGVRWGVTEAFF. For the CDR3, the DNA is TGCGGCGTTCGATGGGGCGTGACTGAGGCTTTCTTT.

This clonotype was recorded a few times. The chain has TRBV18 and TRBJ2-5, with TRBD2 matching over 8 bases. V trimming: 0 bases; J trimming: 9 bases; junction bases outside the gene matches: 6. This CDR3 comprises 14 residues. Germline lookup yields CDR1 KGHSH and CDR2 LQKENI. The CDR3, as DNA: TGTGCCAGCTCACCACCATCGGGGGGGCTGGCCCAGTACTTC. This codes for CASSPPSGGLAQYF.

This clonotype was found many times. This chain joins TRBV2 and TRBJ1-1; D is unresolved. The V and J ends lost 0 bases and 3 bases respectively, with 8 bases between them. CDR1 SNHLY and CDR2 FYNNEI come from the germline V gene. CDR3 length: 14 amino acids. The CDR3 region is CASSEAGYYTEAFF. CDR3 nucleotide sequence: TGTGCCAGCAGTGAAGCAGGCTATTACACTGAAGCTTTCTTT.

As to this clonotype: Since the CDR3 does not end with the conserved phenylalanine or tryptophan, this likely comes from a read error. CDR3 in amino acids: CASSLGVRNNEQFL. The CDR3 DNA reads TGTGCCAGCAGCTTAGGCGTCCGGAACAATGAGCAGTTCCTC. The chain combines TRBV11-3 with TRBJ2-1, with unresolved D. The V end was cut by 1 base, the J end by 5 bases, with 9 bases between. Per the germline V gene, CDR1 is SGHNT and CDR2 is YENEEA. CDR3 length equals 14 residues.